The entry below describes one TCR beta chain. The target antigen is unknown. This entry belongs to a study of graft-versus-host responses after intestinal transplantation. Study-level background: Isolated intestinal, liver-intestinal, or multivisceral transplants had been given to the recipients. Following induction with anti-thymocyte globulin, all recipients were given tacrolimus and steroids for roughly three years.

TCRdb's table, derived via immunoSEQ multiplex PCR, lists solely in-frame clones and lacks some. The sample lists 150,000 or so clones, about nine tenths seen once, with roughly 0.19% in the top ten. Overall study findings and caveats: Detected in recipient marrow were GvH clones, some of which were first observed in ileum or blood.

Germline V CDR1 and CDR2: MDHEN, SYDVKM. V lost 2 bases and J 5 bases, leaving 7 bases between the germline ends. This CDR3 spans 13 amino acids. The source is a human donor who received an intestinal transplant. The sequences come from unstimulated CD4+ T cells sorted from spleen or lymph node cells, collected before intestinal transplant. The chain has TRBV28 and TRBJ2-1; perhaps TRBD2 as D (5 bases). DNA of the CDR3: TGTGCCAGCAGTTTAGGACTGAACAATGAGCAGTTCTTC. Its translation: CASSLGLNNEQFF.